This TCR beta chain emerged from a study of blood T cell repertoires in COVID-19. Study-level background: COVID-19 samples from acute and convalescent phases originated in the United States, Italy and Spain.

Original analysis: Estimated nucleated cell counts came from reference gene primer amplification. The table came from immunoSEQ multiplex PCR; TCRdb's copy has only in-frame clones and leaves some out. D and trimming were read from the DNA, whereas the V and J calls and clone size are those reported in that table. The sample includes 310,000 or so clones, 87% seen only once; the top ten take around 5.9%. The length of the CDR3 is 14 residues. Germline lookup yields CDR1 GTSNPN and CDR2 SVGIG (reference sequence). Unmatched junction bases numbered 6, after V lost 3 bases and J lost 5 bases. The recovered donors of Cohort 3 showed two negative PCRs, clearance, or symptom resolution.

The V gene is TRBV30, the J gene TRBJ1-4; 7 positions match TRBD1. The sample comprised PBMCs or T cells enriched from blood (not recorded which). This receptor was identified in a woman aged 25 to 39 who had recovered from COVID-19. The CDR3 DNA follows: TGTGCCTGGAGCCCGACAGGGTTAAATGAAAAACTGTTTTTT. It yields the protein CAWSPTGLNEKLFF.